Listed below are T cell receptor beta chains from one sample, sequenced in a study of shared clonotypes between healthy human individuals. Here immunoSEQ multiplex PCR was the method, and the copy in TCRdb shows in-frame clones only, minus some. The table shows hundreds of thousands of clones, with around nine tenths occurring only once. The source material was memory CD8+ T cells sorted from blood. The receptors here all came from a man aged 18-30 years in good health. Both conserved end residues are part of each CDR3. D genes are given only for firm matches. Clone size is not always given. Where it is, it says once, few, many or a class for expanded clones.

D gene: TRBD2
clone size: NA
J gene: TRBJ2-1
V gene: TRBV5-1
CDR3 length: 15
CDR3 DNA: TGCGCCAGCAGCTACAGCGGGAGTTCCTACAATGAGCAGTTCTTC
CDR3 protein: CASSYSGSSYNEQFF

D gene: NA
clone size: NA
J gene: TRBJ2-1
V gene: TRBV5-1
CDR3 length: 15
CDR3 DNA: TGCGCCAGCAGCCCTTTGCTAGCGAGAGACAATGAGCAGTTCTTC
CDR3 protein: CASSPLLARDNEQFF

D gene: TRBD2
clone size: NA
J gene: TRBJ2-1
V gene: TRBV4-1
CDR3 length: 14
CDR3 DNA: TGCGCCAGCAGCCAAGTTCAGGGAGGGGATGAGCAGTTCTTC
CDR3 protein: CASSQVQGGDEQFF

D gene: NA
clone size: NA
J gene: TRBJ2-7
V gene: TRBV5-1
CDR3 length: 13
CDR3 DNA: TGCGCCAGCAGCCTTGACAGGTCCTACGAGCAGTACTTC
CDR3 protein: CASSLDRSYEQYF

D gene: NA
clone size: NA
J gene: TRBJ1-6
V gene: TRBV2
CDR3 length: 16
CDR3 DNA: TGTGCCAGCAGTGAAGGTATAGGGGGACTTAATTCACCCCTCCACTTT
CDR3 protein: CASSEGIGGLNSPLHF

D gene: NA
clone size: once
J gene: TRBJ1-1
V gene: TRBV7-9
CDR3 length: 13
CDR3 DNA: TGTGCCAGCAGCCCGACCCTTAGCGCTGAAGCTTTCTTT
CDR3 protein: CASSPTLSAEAFF

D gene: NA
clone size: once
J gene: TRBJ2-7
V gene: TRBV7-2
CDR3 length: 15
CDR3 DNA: TGTGCCAGCACCTACCACCTGGGGATACCCGACGAGCAGTACTTC
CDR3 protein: CASTYHLGIPDEQYF

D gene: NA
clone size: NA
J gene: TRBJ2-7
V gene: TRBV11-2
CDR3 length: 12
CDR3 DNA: TGTGCCAGCAGCCTGGGGGTATACGAGCAGTACTTC
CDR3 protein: CASSLGVYEQYF

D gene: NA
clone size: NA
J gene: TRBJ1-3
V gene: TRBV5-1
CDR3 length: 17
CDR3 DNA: TGCGCCAGCAGCTTGGCCGGGGGGAGAACCTCTGGAAACACCATATATTTT
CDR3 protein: CASSLAGGRTSGNTIYF

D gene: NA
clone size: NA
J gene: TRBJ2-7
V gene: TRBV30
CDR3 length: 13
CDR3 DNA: TGTGCCTGGGGAACGACAGAAACGGCCGAGCAGTACTTC
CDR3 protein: CAWGTTETAEQYF

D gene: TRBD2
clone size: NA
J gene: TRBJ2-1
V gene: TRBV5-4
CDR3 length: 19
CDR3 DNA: TGTGCCAGCACCCGGGGTAGCGGGGGGGCAGTGGAGGTACGCAATGAGCAGTTCTTC
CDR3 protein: CASTRGSGGAVEVRNEQFF

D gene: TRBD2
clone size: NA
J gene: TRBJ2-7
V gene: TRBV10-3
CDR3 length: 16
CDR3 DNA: TGTGCCATCAGTGGGGCGACTAGCGGGGAAGGAGACGAGCAGTACTTC
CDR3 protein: CAISGATSGEGDEQYF

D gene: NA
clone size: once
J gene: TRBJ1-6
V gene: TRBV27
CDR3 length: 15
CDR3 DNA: TGTGCCAGCAGTCGGAGGGGCCCTTATAATTCACCCCTCCACTTT
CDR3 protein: CASSRRGPYNSPLHF

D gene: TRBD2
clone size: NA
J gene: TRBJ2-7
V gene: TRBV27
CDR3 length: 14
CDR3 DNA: TGTGCCAGCAGTGCGGTAGCGGGGTTCTACGAGCAGTACTTC
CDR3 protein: CASSAVAGFYEQYF

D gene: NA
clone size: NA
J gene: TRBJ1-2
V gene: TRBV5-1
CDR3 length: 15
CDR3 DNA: TGCGCCAGCAGCTTGGAGTGGGGTCAGAACAACGGCTACACCTTC
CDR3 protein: CASSLEWGQNNGYTF

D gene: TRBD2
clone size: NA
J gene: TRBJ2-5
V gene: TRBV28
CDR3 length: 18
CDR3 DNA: TGTGCCAGCAGTTTATTACCCGGGGGGGGGCTCGGGAAAGAGACCCAGTACTTC
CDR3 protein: CASSLLPGGGLGKETQYF